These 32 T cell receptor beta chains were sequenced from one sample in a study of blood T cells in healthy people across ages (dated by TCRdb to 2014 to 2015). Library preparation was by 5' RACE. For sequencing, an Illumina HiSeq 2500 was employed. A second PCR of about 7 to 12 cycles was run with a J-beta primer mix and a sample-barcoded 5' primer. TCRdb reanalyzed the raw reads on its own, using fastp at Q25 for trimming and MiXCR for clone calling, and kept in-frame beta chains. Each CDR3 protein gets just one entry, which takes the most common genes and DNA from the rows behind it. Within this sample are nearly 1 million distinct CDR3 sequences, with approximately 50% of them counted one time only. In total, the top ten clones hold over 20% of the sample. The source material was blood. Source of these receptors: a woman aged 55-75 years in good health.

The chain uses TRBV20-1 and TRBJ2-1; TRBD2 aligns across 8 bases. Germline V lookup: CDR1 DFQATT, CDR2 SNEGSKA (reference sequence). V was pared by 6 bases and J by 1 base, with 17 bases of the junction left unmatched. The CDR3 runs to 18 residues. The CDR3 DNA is TGCAGTGCGAGGGGGGGGTTAGTTAGCGGGGATTCCTACAATGAGCAGTTCTTC. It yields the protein CSARGGLVSGDSYNEQFF.

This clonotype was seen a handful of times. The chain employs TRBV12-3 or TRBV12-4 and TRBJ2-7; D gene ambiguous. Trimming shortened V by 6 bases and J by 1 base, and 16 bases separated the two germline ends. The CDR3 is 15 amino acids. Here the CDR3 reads CASRIEAVSSYEQYF. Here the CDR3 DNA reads TGTGCCAGCAGAATTGAGGCAGTTTCTTCCTACGAGCAGTACTTC.

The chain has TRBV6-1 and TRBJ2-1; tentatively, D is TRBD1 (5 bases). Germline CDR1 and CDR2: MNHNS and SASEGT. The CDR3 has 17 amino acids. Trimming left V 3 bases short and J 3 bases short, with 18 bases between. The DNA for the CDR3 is TGTGCCAGCAGTGATCAGTTTACGTCAGGGCGCTACAATGAGCAGTTCTTC. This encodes CASSDQFTSGRYNEQFF.

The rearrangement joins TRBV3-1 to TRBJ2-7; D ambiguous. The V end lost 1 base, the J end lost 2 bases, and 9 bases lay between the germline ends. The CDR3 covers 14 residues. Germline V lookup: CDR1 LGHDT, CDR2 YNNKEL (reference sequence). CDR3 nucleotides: TGTGCCAGCAGCCAAGGTTATGGCCCCTACGAGCAGTACTTC. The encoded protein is CASSQGYGPYEQYF.

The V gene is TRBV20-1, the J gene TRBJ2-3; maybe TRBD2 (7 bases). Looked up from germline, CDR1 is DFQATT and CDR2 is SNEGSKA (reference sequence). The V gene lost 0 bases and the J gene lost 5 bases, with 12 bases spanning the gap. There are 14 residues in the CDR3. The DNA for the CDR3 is TGCAGTGCTAGAGAGGTCGGGGGGCAAGATACGCAGTATTTT. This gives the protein CSAREVGGQDTQYF.

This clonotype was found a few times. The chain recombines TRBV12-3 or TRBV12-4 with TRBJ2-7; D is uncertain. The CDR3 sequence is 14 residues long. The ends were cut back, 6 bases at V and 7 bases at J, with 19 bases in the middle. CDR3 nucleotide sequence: TGTGCCAGCAGGTCCGATGGGTCCTCTGGGGAGCAGTACTTC. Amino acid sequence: CASRSDGSSGEQYF.

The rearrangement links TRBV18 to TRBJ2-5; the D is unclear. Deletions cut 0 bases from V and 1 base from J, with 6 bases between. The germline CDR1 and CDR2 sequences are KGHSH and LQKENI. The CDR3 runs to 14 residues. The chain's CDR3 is CASSPPNGQETQYF. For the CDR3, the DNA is TGTGCCAGCTCACCACCTAACGGCCAAGAGACCCAGTACTTC.

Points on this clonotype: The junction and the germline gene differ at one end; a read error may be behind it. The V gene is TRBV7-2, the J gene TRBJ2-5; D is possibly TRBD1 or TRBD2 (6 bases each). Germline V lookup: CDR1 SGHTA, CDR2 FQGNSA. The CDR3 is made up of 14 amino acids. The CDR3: CASSRQGTGETQYF. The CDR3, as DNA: TGTGCCAGCAGCCGGCAGGGGACGGGAGAGACCCAGTACTTT.

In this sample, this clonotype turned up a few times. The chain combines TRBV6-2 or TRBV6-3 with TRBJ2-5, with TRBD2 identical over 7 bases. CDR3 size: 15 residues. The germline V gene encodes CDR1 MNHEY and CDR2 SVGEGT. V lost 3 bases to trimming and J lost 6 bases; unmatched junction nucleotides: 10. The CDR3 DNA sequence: TGTGCCAGCAGTTATCCCGGGACTAACGGGAAGACCCAGTACTTC. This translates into CASSYPGTNGKTQYF.

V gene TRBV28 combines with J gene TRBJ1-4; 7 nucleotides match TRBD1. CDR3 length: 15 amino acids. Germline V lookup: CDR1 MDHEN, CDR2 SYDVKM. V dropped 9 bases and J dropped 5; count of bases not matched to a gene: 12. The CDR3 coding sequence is TGTGCCAGTACACCGACAGGGAATTCAAATGAAAAACTGTTTTTT. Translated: CASTPTGNSNEKLFF.

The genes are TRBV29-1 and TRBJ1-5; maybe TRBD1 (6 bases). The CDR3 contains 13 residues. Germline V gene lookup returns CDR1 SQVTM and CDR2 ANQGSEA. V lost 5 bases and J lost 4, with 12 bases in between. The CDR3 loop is CSVLGGPNQPQHF. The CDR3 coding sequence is TGCAGCGTTCTTGGGGGGCCGAATCAGCCCCAGCATTTT.

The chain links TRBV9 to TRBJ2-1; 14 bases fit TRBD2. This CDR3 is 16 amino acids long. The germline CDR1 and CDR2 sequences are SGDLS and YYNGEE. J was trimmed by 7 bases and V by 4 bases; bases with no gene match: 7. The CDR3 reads CASSPRGLAGVNEQFF. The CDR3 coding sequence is TGTGCCAGCAGCCCCCGGGGACTAGCGGGAGTTAATGAGCAGTTCTTC. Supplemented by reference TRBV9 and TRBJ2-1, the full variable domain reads DSGVTQTPKHLITATGQRVTLRCSPRSGDLSVYWYQQSLDQGLQFLIQYYNGEERAKGNILERFSAQQFPDLHSELNLSSLELGDSALYFCASSPRGLAGVNEQFFGPGTRLTVL.

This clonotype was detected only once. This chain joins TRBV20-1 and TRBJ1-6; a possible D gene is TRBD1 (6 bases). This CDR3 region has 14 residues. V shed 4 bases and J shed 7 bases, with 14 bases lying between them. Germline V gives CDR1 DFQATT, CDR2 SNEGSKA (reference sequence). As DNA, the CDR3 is TGCAGTGCTAAATCAGGGGCGACGAATTCACCCCTCCACTTT. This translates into CSAKSGATNSPLHF.

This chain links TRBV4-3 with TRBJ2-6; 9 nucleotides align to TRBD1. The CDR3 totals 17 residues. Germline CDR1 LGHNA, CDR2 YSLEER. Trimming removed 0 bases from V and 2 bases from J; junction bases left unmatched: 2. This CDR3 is CASSQDGDRAGANVLTF. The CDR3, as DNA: TGCGCCAGCAGCCAAGACGGGGACAGGGCTGGGGCCAACGTCCTGACTTTC.

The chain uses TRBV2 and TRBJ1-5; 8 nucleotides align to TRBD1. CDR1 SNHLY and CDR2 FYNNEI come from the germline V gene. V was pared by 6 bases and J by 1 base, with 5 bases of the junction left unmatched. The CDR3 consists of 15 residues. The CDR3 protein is CASRPGGRSNQPQHF. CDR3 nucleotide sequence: TGTGCCAGCAGACCAGGGGGCAGGAGCAATCAGCCCCAGCATTTT.

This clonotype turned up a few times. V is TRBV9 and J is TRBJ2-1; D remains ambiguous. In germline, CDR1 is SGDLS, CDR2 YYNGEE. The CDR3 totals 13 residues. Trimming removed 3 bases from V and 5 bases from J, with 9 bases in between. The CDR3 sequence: CASSDGPNNEQFF. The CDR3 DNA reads TGTGCCAGCAGCGACGGACCGAACAATGAGCAGTTCTTC. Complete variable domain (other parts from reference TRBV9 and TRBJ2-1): DSGVTQTPKHLITATGQRVTLRCSPRSGDLSVYWYQQSLDQGLQFLIQYYNGEERAKGNILERFSAQQFPDLHSELNLSSLELGDSALYFCASSDGPNNEQFFGPGTRLTVL.

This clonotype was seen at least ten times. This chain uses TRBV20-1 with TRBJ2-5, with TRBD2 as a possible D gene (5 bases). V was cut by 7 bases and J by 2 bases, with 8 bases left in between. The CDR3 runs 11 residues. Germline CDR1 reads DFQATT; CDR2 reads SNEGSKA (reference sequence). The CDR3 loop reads CSGSEQETQYF. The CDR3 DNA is TGCAGTGGTAGCGAACAAGAGACCCAGTACTTC.

CDR3 residues: CSARVLLDGANEQFF. In nucleotides, the CDR3 is TGCAGTGCTAGAGTCTTACTAGACGGAGCCAATGAGCAGTTCTTC. This chain connects TRBV20-1 to TRBJ2-1; TRBD2 is a possible D gene (5 bases). The CDR3 is made up of 15 amino acids. V was clipped by 1 base and J by 6 bases, with 16 bases between them. Looked up from germline, CDR1 is DFQATT and CDR2 is SNEGSKA (reference sequence).

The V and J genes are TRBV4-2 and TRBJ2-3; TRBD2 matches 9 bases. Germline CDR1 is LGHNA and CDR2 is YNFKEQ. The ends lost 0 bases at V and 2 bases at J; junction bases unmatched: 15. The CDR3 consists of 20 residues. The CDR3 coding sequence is TGTGCCAGCAGCCAAGATGGGTTCCCTAGCGGGAACAGAGCCACAGATACGCAGTATTTT. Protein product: CASSQDGFPSGNRATDTQYF.

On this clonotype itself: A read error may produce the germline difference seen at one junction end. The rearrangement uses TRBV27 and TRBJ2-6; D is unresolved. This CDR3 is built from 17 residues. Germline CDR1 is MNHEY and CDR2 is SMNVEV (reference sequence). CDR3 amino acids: CASSFSATTSGANVLTF. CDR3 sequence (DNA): TGCGCCAGCAGTTTTTCAGCAACCACCTCTGGGGCCAACGTCCTGACTTTC.

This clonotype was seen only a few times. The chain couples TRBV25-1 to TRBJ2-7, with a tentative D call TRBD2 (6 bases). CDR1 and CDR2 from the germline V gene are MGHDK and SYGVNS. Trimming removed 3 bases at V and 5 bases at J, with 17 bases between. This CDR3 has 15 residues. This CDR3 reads CASSDGSWGPDEQYF. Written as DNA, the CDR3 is TGTGCCAGCAGTGACGGGAGCTGGGGTCCTGACGAGCAGTACTTC.

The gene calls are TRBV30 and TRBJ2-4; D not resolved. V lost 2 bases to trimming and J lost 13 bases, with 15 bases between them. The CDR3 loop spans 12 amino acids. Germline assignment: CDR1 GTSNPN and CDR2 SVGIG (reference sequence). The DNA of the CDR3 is TGTGCCTGGAGTAGGGCCTACAATGAGCAGTACTTC. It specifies CAWSRAYNEQYF.

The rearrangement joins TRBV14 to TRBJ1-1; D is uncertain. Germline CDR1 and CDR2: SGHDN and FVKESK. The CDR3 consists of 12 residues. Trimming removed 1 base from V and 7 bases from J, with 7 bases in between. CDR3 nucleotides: TGTGCCAGCAGCCAAGCTAGCCTTGAAGCTTTCTTT. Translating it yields CASSQASLEAFF.

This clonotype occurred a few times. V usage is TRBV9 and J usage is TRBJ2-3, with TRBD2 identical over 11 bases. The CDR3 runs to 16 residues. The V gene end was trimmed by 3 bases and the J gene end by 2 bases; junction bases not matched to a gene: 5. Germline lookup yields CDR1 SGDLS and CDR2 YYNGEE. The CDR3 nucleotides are TGTGCCAGCAGCGCCGGGACTAGCGGAAACACAGATACGCAGTATTTT. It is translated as CASSAGTSGNTDTQYF.

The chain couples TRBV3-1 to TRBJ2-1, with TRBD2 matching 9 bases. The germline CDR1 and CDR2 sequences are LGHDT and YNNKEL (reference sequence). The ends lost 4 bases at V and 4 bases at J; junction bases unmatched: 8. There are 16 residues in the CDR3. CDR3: CASSRQTSGPYNEQFF. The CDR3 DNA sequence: TGTGCCAGCAGCCGACAGACTAGCGGCCCATACAATGAGCAGTTCTTC.

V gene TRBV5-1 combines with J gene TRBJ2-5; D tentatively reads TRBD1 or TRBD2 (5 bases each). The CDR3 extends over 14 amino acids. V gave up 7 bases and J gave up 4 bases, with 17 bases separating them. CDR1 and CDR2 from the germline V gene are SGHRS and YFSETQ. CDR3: CASGEPGRRETQYF. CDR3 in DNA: TGCGCCAGCGGCGAGCCAGGGAGAAGAGAGACCCAGTACTTC.

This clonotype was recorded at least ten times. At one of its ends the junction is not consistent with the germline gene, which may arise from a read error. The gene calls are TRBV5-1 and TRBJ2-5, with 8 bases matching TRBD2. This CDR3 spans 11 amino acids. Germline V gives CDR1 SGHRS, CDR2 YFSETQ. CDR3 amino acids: CASSGGETQYF. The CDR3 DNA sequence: TGTGCCAGCAGCGGGGGAGAGACCCAGTACTTC.

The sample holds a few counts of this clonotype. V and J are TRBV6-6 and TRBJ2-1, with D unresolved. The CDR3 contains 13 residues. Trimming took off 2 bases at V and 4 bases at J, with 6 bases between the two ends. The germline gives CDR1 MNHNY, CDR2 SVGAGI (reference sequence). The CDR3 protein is CASSYTGYNEQFF. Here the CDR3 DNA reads TGTGCCAGCAGTTACACGGGTTACAATGAGCAGTTCTTC.

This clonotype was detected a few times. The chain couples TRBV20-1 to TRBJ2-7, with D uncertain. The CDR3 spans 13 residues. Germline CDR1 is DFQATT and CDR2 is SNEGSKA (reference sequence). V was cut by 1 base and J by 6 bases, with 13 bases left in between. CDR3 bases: TGCAGTGCTAGAGGTTTGTCCTCAGGCGAGCAGTACTTC. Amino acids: CSARGLSSGEQYF.

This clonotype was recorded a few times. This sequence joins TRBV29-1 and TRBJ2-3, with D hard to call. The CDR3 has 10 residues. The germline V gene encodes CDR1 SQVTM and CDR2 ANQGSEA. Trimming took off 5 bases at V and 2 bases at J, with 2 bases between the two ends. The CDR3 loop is CSVNTDTQYF. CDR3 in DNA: TGCAGCGTTAACACAGATACGCAGTATTTT.

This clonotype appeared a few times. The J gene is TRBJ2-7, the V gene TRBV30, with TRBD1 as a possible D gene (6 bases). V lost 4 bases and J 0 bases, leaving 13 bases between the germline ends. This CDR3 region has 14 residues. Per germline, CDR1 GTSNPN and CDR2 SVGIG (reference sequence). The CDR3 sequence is CAWTTGLNSYEQYF. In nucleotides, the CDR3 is TGTGCCTGGACTACAGGGCTTAACTCCTACGAGCAGTACTTC.

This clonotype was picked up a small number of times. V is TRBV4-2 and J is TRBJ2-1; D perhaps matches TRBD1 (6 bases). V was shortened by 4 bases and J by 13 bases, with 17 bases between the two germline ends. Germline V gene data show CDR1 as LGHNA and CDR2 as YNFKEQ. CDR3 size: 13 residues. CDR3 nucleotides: TGTGCCAGCAGCCGTGAATTACAGGGAAGCCAGTTCTTC. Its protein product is CASSRELQGSQFF.